Shown below are 30 T cell receptor beta chains from a single sample sequenced in a study of graft-versus-host responses after intestinal transplantation. Once graft tissue had been processed, intraepithelial and lamina propria lymphocytes were released. The protocol was immunoSEQ multiplex PCR, while the TCRdb copy is restricted to in-frame clones and leaves out a portion. The profile shows some 66,000 clones, about nine tenths of them singletons. This specimen was ileum tissue, taken 357 days after transplant. These receptors were taken from a human patient who received an intestinal transplant, so some T cells may come from the graft donor.

The gene calls are TRBV30 and TRBJ1-2; maybe TRBD1 (5 bases). This CDR3 has 14 residues. Germline CDR1 and CDR2: GTSNPN and SVGIG (reference sequence). The ends were cut back, 0 bases at V and 4 bases at J, with 12 bases in the middle. The CDR3 protein is CAWSVTGGPYGYTF. In DNA form, the CDR3 reads TGTGCCTGGAGTGTAACAGGAGGTCCCTATGGCTACACCTTC.

V gene TRBV4-2 combines with J gene TRBJ2-7, with 13 bases matching TRBD2. The ends lost 0 bases at V and 2 bases at J; junction bases unmatched: 4. This CDR3 is 17 amino acids long. The germline CDR1 and CDR2 sequences are LGHNA and YNFKEQ. CDR3 in DNA: TGTGCCAGCAGCCAAGATGGAGGGACTAGCGGGGCCTACGAGCAGTACTTC. This encodes CASSQDGGTSGAYEQYF.

The chain employs TRBV7-6 and TRBJ2-7; D gene ambiguous. V was clipped by 6 bases and J by 5 bases, with 14 bases between them. Germline assignment: CDR1 SGHVS and CDR2 FNYEAQ. This CDR3 has 13 amino acids. The CDR3 bases are TGTGCCAGCAGTCCCCCAGGTGTCGACGAGCAGTACTTC. Translated: CASSPPGVDEQYF.

The chain joins TRBV25-1 to TRBJ2-2; the D gene is possibly TRBD1 (6 bases). CDR3 length: 18 residues. Germline assignment: CDR1 MGHDK and CDR2 SYGVNS. Trimming stripped 1 base from V and 3 bases from J, with 18 bases between. CDR3: CASSELGQGTLDTGELFF. The CDR3 coding sequence is TGTGCCAGCAGTGAATTGGGCCAGGGGACCTTAGACACCGGGGAGCTGTTTTTT.

This chain links TRBV28 with TRBJ2-5; 7 bases match TRBD1. The CDR3 is 16 residues long. Germline V gene lookup returns CDR1 MDHEN and CDR2 SYDVKM. Germline trimming cut 4 bases from V and 5 bases from J; bases unmatched to any gene: 13. The CDR3 DNA reads as TGTGCCAGCAGTTCCCCATTCGACAGGGCCCATGAGACCCAGTACTTC. Protein sequence: CASSSPFDRAHETQYF. Drawing the rest from reference TRBV28 and TRBJ2-5, the complete variable domain is DVKVTQSSRYLVKRTGEKVFLECVQDMDHENMFWYRQDPGLGLRLIYFSYDVKMKEKGDIPEGYSVSREKKERFSLILESASTNQTSMYLCASSSPFDRAHETQYFGPGTRLLVL.

This rearrangement joins TRBV13 to TRBJ2-7, with 14 bases matching TRBD2. CDR3 length: 18 amino acids. Germline V gene data show CDR1 as PRHDT and CDR2 as FYEKMQ (reference sequence). V lost 5 bases and J lost 3; bases outside the gene matches: 12. The CDR3 sequence is CASSPTSGTSGGHYEQYF. DNA of the CDR3: TGTGCCAGCAGCCCCACCTCCGGGACTAGCGGGGGCCACTACGAGCAGTACTTC.

This clone was seen once. The chain is built from TRBV11-1 and TRBJ2-7; D gene uncertain. The CDR3 covers 14 residues. The V gene's germline CDR1 is SGHAT and CDR2 FQDESV (reference sequence). Trimming pared 5 bases from V and 3 bases from J, leaving 14 bases between. CDR3 DNA sequence: TGTGCCAGCAGCCCGCCGGCCACGCTCTACGAGCAGTACTTC. Amino acids: CASSPPATLYEQYF.

This clone was observed a handful of times. The rearrangement joins TRBV30 to TRBJ1-5; D may be TRBD1 (5 bases). V lost 3 bases and J 1 base, leaving 22 bases between the germline ends. This CDR3 has 18 amino acids. Germline V gene data show CDR1 as GTSNPN and CDR2 as SVGIG (reference sequence). CDR3 residues: CAWSKGPEGVASNQPQHF. The CDR3, as DNA: TGTGCCTGGAGCAAAGGCCCCGAAGGGGTAGCGAGCAATCAGCCCCAGCATTTT.

J is TRBJ1-2 and V is TRBV28; D may be TRBD1 (6 bases). The V end was cut by 6 bases, the J end by 4 bases, with 21 bases between. The CDR3 spans 16 residues. CDR1 is MDHEN and CDR2 is SYDVKM in the germline V gene. CDR3 in amino acids: CASRGALILLLYGYTF. The CDR3, as DNA: TGTGCCAGCAGGGGGGCCCTTATCCTTCTACTCTATGGCTACACCTTC.

This chain joins TRBV6-1 and TRBJ2-2; D call uncertain. V lost 3 bases to trimming and J lost 7 bases, with 6 bases between them. The CDR3 spans 12 residues. Looked up from germline, CDR1 is MNHNS and CDR2 is SASEGT. The CDR3 protein is CASSDRVGELFF. The CDR3 DNA sequence: TGTGCCAGCAGTGATCGGGTCGGGGAGCTGTTTTTT.

This clone was counted a single time. The V and J genes are TRBV5-1 and TRBJ2-5, with D uncertain. The germline V gene encodes CDR1 SGHRS and CDR2 YFSETQ. The V and J ends lost 6 bases and 4 bases respectively, with 10 bases between them. This CDR3 is 12 amino acids long. The CDR3 nucleotides read TGCGCCAGCACCATGAATTCAGAGACCCAGTACTTC. It is translated as CASTMNSETQYF.

This clone was counted a single time. The rearrangement joins TRBV6-6 to TRBJ2-5, with D unresolved. Germline V CDR1 and CDR2: MNHNY, SVGAGI (reference sequence). The CDR3 has 12 residues. V lost 7 bases to trimming and J lost 1 base, with 7 bases between them. CDR3 bases: TGTGCCAGCATAGATTCCCAAGAGACCCAGTACTTC. This translates into CASIDSQETQYF.

CDR3 region: CASSAGQNPNTEAFF. The CDR3 DNA sequence: TGTGCCAGCAGTGCTGGACAGAACCCGAACACTGAAGCTTTCTTT. The chain has TRBV6-1 and TRBJ1-1; the D gene is possibly TRBD1 (6 bases). Germline CDR1 MNHNS, CDR2 SASEGT. With 4 bases removed from V and 1 base from J, the gap between germline ends came to 13 bases. This CDR3 spans 15 amino acids.

The rearrangement links TRBV11-2 to TRBJ1-3, with D uncertain. Per germline, CDR1 SGHAT and CDR2 FQNNGV. V dropped 6 bases and J dropped 0 bases, with 12 bases sitting between them. CDR3 length: 15 amino acids. The CDR3 sequence: CASSSEGLSGNTIYF. In DNA form, the CDR3 reads TGTGCCAGCAGTTCAGAAGGCCTCTCTGGAAACACCATATATTTT.

This clone was counted only a few times. The chain is built from TRBV28 and TRBJ2-7; TRBD1 aligns across 11 bases. CDR1 and CDR2 from the germline V gene are MDHEN and SYDVKM. The CDR3 runs to 13 residues. V lost 10 bases and J lost 3; bases outside the gene matches: 5. In DNA form, the CDR3 reads TGTGCCACCTGGACAGGGGGCGTCTACGAGCAGTACTTC. This gives the protein CATWTGGVYEQYF.

Points on this clone: One junction end does not reproduce the germline sequence, and a read error may be involved. This chain joins TRBV7-8 and TRBJ2-5; TRBD2 matches 8 bases. CDR1 and CDR2 from the germline V gene are SGHVS and FQNEAQ. The CDR3 extends over 13 amino acids. The CDR3 bases are TGTGCCAGCAGCTTAAGCGCGGGGGGCTCCCAATACTTC. Its translation is CASSLSAGGSQYF.

This sequence joins TRBV15 and TRBJ2-5; perhaps D is TRBD1 or TRBD2 (5 bases each). The V end lost 5 bases, the J end lost 5 bases, and 21 bases lay between the germline ends. Germline loops: CDR1 LNHNV, CDR2 YYDKDF (reference sequence). The CDR3 has 16 amino acids. In DNA form, the CDR3 reads TGTGCCACCAGCGGGGGTGTAGGATATGAGGCGGAGACCCAGTACTTC. Its translation is CATSGGVGYEAETQYF.

This chain connects TRBV6-5 to TRBJ1-1; D unclear. V was shortened by 6 bases and J by 1 base, with 15 bases between the two germline ends. The CDR3 extends over 15 amino acids. Per germline, CDR1 MNHEY and CDR2 SVGAGI. CDR3 in amino acids: CASRLTGRANTEAFF. In nucleotides, the CDR3 is TGTGCCAGCAGACTTACCGGACGGGCGAACACTGAAGCTTTCTTT.

The CDR3 region has the DNA TGTGCCAGCAGTTACTCGAGAGGTTCTGGTAACGAGCAGTACTTC. As protein: CASSYSRGSGNEQYF. The chain uses TRBV6-5 and TRBJ2-7; unclear D gene. The V and J ends lost 0 bases and 5 bases respectively, with 14 bases between them. Germline assignment: CDR1 MNHEY and CDR2 SVGAGI. The CDR3 contains 15 residues.

This chain uses TRBV6-5 with TRBJ1-4; no definite D call. CDR3 size: 15 residues. Germline lookup yields CDR1 MNHEY and CDR2 SVGAGI. V lost 2 bases to trimming and J lost 3 bases, with 10 bases between them. The CDR3 DNA follows: TGTGCCAGCAGTTACAGATCTACAGCTAATGAAAAACTGTTTTTT. Residues: CASSYRSTANEKLFF.

J is TRBJ1-2 and V is TRBV7-9; D is perhaps TRBD1 (6 bases). CDR1 is SEHNR, CDR2 FQNEAQ, per germline (reference sequence). This CDR3 contains 12 residues. Trimming cost V 8 bases and J 6 bases, with 13 bases left between them. DNA of the CDR3: TGTGCCAGCCGGACAGCCCTTCATGGCTACACCTTC. Translating gives CASRTALHGYTF.

The V and J genes are TRBV18 and TRBJ1-1, with D hard to call. V shed 0 bases and J shed 8 bases, with 7 bases lying between them. This CDR3 contains 12 residues. The germline gives CDR1 KGHSH, CDR2 LQKENI. As DNA, the CDR3 is TGTGCCAGCTCACCACCTGTTGGGGAAGCTTTCTTT. Its translation is CASSPPVGEAFF.

V gene TRBV6-6 combines with J gene TRBJ2-1; D is possibly TRBD2 (7 bases). The CDR3 has 14 amino acids. V lost 1 base and J 7 bases, leaving 11 bases between the germline ends. Germline V gene data show CDR1 as MNHNY and CDR2 as SVGAGI (reference sequence). CDR3 region: CASSYFEGGNEQFF. CDR3 DNA sequence: TGTGCCAGCAGTTACTTTGAGGGGGGGAATGAGCAGTTCTTC.

The chain carries TRBV4-1 and TRBJ1-4; D unresolved. Per germline, CDR1 MGHRA and CDR2 YSYEKL. The CDR3 loop spans 13 amino acids. V shed 1 base and J shed 5 bases, with 5 bases lying between them. The chain's CDR3 is CASSQVGNEKLFF. CDR3 coding DNA: TGCGCCAGCAGCCAAGTGGGGAATGAAAAACTGTTTTTT.

The chain carries TRBV4-1 and TRBJ1-5; D unresolved. There are 13 residues in the CDR3. The germline V gene has CDR1 MGHRA and CDR2 YSYEKL. V lost 0 bases and J 6 bases, leaving 6 bases between the germline ends. CDR3 bases: TGCGCCAGCAGCCAAGATCCCAGTCAGCCCCAGCATTTT. Protein product: CASSQDPSQPQHF.

A note on this clone: At one end, the junction sequence differs from germline, possibly due to a read error. The rearrangement joins TRBV7-7 to TRBJ2-2; D assignment may be TRBD1 or TRBD2 (5 bases each). Germline CDR1 and CDR2: SSHAT and FNYEAQ (reference sequence). This CDR3 contains 16 residues. CDR3 in amino acids: CASSTSGDPWVGELFF. Here the CDR3 DNA reads TGTGCTAGCAGCACCTCCGGGGACCCCTGGGTCGGGGAGCTGTTTTTT.

The rearrangement uses TRBV6-1 and TRBJ2-5; D might be TRBD2 (5 bases). Trimming shortened V by 0 bases and J by 4 bases, and 12 bases separated the two germline ends. CDR3 length equals 15 residues. Germline V gene data show CDR1 as MNHNS and CDR2 as SASEGT. The CDR3 DNA follows: TGTGCCAGCAGTGAAGCGGCTTCGGCGGGAGAGACCCAGTACTTC. Translation: CASSEAASAGETQYF.

In its sample, this clone was seen a few times. The chain is built from TRBV9 and TRBJ2-7; 9 positions match TRBD2. Germline trimming cut 4 bases from V and 0 bases from J; bases unmatched to any gene: 5. Per the germline V gene, CDR1 is SGDLS and CDR2 is YYNGEE. There are 15 residues in the CDR3. The CDR3 loop reads CASSPGGRASYEQYF. CDR3 in DNA: TGTGCCAGCAGCCCAGGCGGGAGGGCCTCCTACGAGCAGTACTTC.

The chain is built from TRBV7-8 and TRBJ1-2, with D unresolved. CDR1 SGHVS and CDR2 FQNEAQ come from the germline V gene. Trimming removed 1 base at V and 4 bases at J, with 10 bases between. CDR3 length: 14 amino acids. CDR3 protein: CASSLGSGPYGYTF. CDR3 DNA: TGTGCCAGCAGCTTAGGGTCAGGACCCTATGGCTACACCTTC.

V and J are TRBV27 and TRBJ2-7; TRBD1 is a possible D gene (6 bases). V lost 3 bases to trimming and J lost 7 bases, with 19 bases between them. Per the germline V gene, CDR1 is MNHEY and CDR2 is SMNVEV (reference sequence). This CDR3 contains 15 residues. This CDR3 is CASSLSPQGPQEQYF. In nucleotides, the CDR3 is TGTGCCAGCAGTTTGTCCCCCCAGGGGCCGCAGGAGCAGTACTTC.